This T cell receptor beta chain was found in a study of shared clonotypes between healthy human individuals. Study overall: A couple of women and three men aged 18 to 49 made up the donors.

This CDR3 contains 13 residues. Germline V gene sequence: CDR1 MNHNY, CDR2 SVGAGI (reference sequence). Data came from immunoSEQ multiplex PCR; TCRdb stores just in-frame clones and leaves some out. Found here are roughly 2.5 million clones, approximately 90% of them singletons; the top ten hold over 0.12%. The chain is built from TRBV6-6 and TRBJ2-5; TRBD2 aligns across 9 bases. The J call may not be correct, given that the DNA end is closer to TRBJ2-7. The sequenced sample consisted of naive CD4+ T cells sorted from blood. As for subset: CD45RA+ positively selected. This receptor was identified in a man younger than 30 in good health. The CDR3 DNA sequence: TGTGCCAGCAGAGCGGGGGGTGGGTACGAGCAGTACTTC. Translation gives CASRAGGGYEQYF.